This record looks at one T cell receptor beta chain sequence and its context. What it recognizes is unknown. TCRdb re-called the RACE reads with MiXCR, one entry per CDR3 protein. The table includes 120,000 to 150,000 distinct CDR3 sequences, approximately 12% detected once. The sample's time point: patch test 2, 6 weeks after DPC sensitization. Sample treatment: therapeutic diphenylcyclopropenone sensitization with weekly scalp DPC. This specimen belongs to a study of human T cells and chemical hapten exposure. CDR3 length equals 12 residues. From germline, CDR1 is SQVTM and CDR2 ANQGSEA. The V end lost 3 bases, the J end lost 7 bases, and 12 bases lay between the germline ends. General observations from the study: Large CDR3 similarity clusters arose significantly more often from expanded TCRs than from controls.

Sample: whole blood, taken in connection with sensitization to the hapten diphenylcyclopropenone (DPC). This chain links TRBV29-1 with TRBJ1-2; no clear D gene. This TCR derives from a woman in her forties or fifties with alopecia areata. Some clones in this sample may be carry-over from other donors' samples. CDR3 protein: CSVDSSVAGYTF. As DNA, the CDR3 is TGCAGCGTTGATTCTTCGGTGGCTGGCTACACCTTC.